The T cell receptor beta chain described here comes from a study of Graves' ophthalmopathy and Graves' hyperthyroidism. This clonotype was detected ten times or more. No antigen is known for it. RNA transcripts were the template, and TCR beta CDR3 regions were amplified from them. The first-round RT-PCR employed HTBI primers together with the Qiagen OneStep RT-PCR kit. A multiplex PCR was then performed as the second round. TCRdb reprocessed the multiplex PCR reads via MiXCR and lists one record per CDR3 protein. Of 680,000 or so distinct CDR3 sequences listed, 22% are singletons. This CDR3 has 12 residues. Per the germline V gene, CDR1 is MNHEY and CDR2 is SVGEGT. Trimming took 5 bases from V and 5 from J, leaving 10 bases between them. Study findings and constraints: Clonotypes were expanded in thyroid at above 0.001 frequency, and most also appeared in blood.

The V call is TRBV6-2 or TRBV6-3, the J call TRBJ2-7; a weak D match, TRBD1 (6 bases). The sequenced sample was peripheral blood. This TCR was sampled from a woman in her late teens or twenties with stable Graves' hyperthyroidism. Some clones in this sample may be carry-over from other donors' samples. The DNA for the CDR3 is TGTGCCAGCAGTCCACAGGGCCACGAGCAGTACTTC. Protein sequence: CASSPQGHEQYF.